This T cell receptor beta chain derives from a study of post-analysis software for immune sequencing data. Overall study results and limits: About 5 TRBV segments (TRBV5-6, TRBV5-1 and TRBV20-1 among them) occurred more frequently in patients than in controls.

The CDR3 extends over 15 amino acids. Germline CDR1 is MNHEY and CDR2 is SVGAGI. Prepared libraries of TCR beta cDNA carried unique molecular identifiers. One entry per CDR3 protein results from TCRdb running MiXCR on the PCR reads. Here the sample spans more than 500,000 distinct CDR3 sequences, around 31% being singletons. For this clonotype: The antigen remains undetermined. At one boundary the junction diverges from the germline segment, which might be a read error.

The origin of this receptor is a girl under 18 with multiple sclerosis. The chain uses TRBV6-5 and TRBJ1-1; maybe TRBD1 (5 bases). The sample was blood. The CDR3 region has the DNA TGTGCCAGCAGCAAACTGACAGTAATGAACACTGAAGTTTTCTTT. Translating it yields CASSKLTVMNTEVFF.